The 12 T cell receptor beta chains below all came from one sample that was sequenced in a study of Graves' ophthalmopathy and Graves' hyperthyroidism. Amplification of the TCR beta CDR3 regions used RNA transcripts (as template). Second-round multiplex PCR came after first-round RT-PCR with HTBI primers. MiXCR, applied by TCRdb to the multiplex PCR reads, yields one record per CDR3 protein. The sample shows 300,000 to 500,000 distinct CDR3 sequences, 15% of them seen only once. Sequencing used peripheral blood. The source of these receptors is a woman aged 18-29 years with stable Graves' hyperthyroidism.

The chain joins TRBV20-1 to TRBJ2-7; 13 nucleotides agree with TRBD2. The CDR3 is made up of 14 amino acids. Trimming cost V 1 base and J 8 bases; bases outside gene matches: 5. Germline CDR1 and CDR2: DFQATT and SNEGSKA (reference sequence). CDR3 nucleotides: TGCAGTGCTAGAGGTGAACTAGCGGGGGGGAAGCAGTACTTC. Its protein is CSARGELAGGKQYF.

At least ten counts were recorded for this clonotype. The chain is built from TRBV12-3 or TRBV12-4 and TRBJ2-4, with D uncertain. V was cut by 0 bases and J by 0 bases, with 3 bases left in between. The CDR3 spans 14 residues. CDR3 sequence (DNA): TGTGCCAGCAGTTTAGCCGTAGCCAAAAACATTCAGTACTTC. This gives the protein CASSLAVAKNIQYF.

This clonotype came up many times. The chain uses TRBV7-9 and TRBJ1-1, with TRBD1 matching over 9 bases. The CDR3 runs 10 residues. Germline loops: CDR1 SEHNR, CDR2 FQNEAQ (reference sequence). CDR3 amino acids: CAQGAELAFF. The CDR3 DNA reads TGTGCACAGGGGGCGGAATTAGCTTTCTTT.

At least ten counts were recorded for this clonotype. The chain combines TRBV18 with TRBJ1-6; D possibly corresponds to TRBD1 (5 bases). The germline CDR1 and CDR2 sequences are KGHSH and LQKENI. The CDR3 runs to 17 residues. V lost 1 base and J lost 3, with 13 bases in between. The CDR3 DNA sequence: TGTGCCAGCTCACCACTGGGGGACGTGGGCTATAATTCACCCCTCCACTTT. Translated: CASSPLGDVGYNSPLHF.

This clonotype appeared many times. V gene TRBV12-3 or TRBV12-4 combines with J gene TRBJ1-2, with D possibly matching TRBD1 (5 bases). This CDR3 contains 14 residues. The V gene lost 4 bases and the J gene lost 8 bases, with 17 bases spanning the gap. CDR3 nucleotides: TGTGCCAGCAGTTCCCAAAAGGGGTTGGGAGGCTACACCTTC. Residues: CASSSQKGLGGYTF.

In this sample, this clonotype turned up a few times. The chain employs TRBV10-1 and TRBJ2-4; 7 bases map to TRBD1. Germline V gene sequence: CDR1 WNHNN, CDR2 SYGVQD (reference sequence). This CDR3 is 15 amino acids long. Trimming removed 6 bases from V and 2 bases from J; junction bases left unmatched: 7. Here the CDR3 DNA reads TGCGCCAGCAGGCACCCGACAGGGACCAAAAACATTCAGTACTTC. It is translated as CASRHPTGTKNIQYF.

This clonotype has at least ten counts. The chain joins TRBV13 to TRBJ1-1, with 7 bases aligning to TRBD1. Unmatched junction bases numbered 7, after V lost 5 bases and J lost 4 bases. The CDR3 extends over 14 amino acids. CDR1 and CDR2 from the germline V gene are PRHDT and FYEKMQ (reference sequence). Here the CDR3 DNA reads TGTGCCAGCAGCGCACAGGGGAGCGGCACTGAAGCTTTCTTT. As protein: CASSAQGSGTEAFF. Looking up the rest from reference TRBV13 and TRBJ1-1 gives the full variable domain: AAGVIQSPRHLIKEKRETATLKCYPIPRHDTVYWYQQGPGQDPQFLISFYEKMQSDKGSIPDRFSAQQFSDYHSELNMSSLELGDSALYFCASSAQGSGTEAFFGQGTRLTVV.

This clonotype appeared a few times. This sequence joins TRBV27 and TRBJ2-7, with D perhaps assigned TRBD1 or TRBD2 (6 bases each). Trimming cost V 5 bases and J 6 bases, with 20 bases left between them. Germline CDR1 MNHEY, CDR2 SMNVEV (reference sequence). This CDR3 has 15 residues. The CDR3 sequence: CASSPTPGALFEQYF. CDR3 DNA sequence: TGTGCCAGCAGTCCCACGCCGGGGGCCCTCTTCGAGCAGTACTTC.

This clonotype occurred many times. The DNA for the CDR3 is TGCAGTGCTATAACCCTTACCTACGAGCAGTACTTC. It encodes CSAITLTYEQYF. The chain has TRBV20-1 and TRBJ2-7; D ambiguous. The CDR3 covers 12 residues. Trimming took off 4 bases at V and 2 bases at J, with 9 bases between the two ends. Germline V gene lookup returns CDR1 DFQATT and CDR2 SNEGSKA (reference sequence).

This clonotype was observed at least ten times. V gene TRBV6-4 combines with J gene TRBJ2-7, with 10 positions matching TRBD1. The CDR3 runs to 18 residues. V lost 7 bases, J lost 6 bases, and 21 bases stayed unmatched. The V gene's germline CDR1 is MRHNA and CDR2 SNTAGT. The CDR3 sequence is CASKTYRDRGGGVVEQYF. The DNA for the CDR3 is TGTGCCAGCAAGACCTACCGGGACAGGGGAGGGGGAGTCGTCGAGCAGTACTTC.

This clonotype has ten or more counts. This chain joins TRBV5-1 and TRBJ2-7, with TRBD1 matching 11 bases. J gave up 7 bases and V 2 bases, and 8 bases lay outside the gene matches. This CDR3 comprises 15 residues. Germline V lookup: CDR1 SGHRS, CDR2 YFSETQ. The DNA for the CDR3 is TGCGCCAGCAGCTTAGGACAGGGGGCGCCTGAAGAGCAGTACTTC. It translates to CASSLGQGAPEEQYF.

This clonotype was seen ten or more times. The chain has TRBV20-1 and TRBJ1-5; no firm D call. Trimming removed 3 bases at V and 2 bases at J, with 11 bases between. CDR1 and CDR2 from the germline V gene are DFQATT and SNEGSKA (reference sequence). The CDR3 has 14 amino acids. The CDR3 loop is CSASQRGGNQPQHF. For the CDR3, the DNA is TGCAGTGCTAGTCAGCGGGGTGGCAATCAGCCCCAGCATTTT.